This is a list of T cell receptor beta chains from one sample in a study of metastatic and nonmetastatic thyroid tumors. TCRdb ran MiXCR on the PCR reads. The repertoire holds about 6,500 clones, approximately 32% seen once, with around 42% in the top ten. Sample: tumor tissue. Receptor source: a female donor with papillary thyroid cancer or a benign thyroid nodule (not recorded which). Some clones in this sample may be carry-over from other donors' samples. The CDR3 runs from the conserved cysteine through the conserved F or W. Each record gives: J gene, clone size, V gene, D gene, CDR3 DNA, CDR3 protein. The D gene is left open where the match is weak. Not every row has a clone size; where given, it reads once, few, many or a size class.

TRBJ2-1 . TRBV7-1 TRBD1 TGTGCCAGCAGCCGATCCGGGACAGCTCGCGGCAATGAGCAGTTCTTC CASSRSGTARGNEQFF
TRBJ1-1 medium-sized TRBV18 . TGTGCCAGCTCGGGGGCGAACACTGAAGCTTTCTTT CASSGANTEAFF
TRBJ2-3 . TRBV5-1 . TGCGCCAGCTCCCAGGTGCGGTTCACAGATACGCAGAATTTT CASSQVRFTDTQNF
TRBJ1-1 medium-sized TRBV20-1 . TGCAGTGCTAGAGATCCCTCGCAGGGGATGAACACTGAAGCTTTCTTT CSARDPSQGMNTEAFF
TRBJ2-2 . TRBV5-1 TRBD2 TGCGCCAGCAGCAGATCTAGCGGGGGGGCTAACACCGGGGAGCTGTTTTTT CASSRSSGGANTGELFF
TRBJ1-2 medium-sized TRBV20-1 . TGCAGTGCTAGAGAATCTTCCTATGGCTACACCTTC CSARESSYGYTF
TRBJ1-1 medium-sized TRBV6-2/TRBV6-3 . TGTGCCAGCAGTTACTCGGCAGAGAACACTGAAGCTTTCTTT CASSYSAENTEAFF
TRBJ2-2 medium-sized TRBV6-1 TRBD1 TGTGCCAGCAGTCCGTTGGGACAGACTTCCACCGGGGAGCTGTTTTTT CASSPLGQTSTGELFF
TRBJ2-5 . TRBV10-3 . TGTGCCATCAGTGAGGTGTCTGGTAGTAAGACCCAGTACTTC CAISEVSGSKTQYF
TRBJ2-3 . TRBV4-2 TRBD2 TGTGCCAGCAGCCAAGATTTAGCGGGAGAGAGCACAGATACGCAGTATTTT CASSQDLAGESTDTQYF
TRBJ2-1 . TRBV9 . TGTGCCAGCAGCTCCAGGACTTGCGGGACCCACAATGAGCAGTTCTTT CASSSRTCGTHNEQFF
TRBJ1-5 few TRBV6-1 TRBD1 TGTGCCAGCAGTGAAGGACAGGGTCGTGGCAATCAGCCCCAGCATTTT CASSEGQGRGNQPQHF
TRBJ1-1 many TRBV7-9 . TGTGCCAGCAGCTTAAGCGGTTCTAACACTGAAGCTTTCTTT CASSLSGSNTEAFF
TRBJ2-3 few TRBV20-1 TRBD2 TGCAGTGCTAGTGGGACTAGCGGGGATACGCAGTATTTT CSASGTSGDTQYF
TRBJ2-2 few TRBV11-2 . TGTGCCAGCAGCTTAGATCTGGCAGGGATAACCGGGGAGCTGTTTTTT CASSLDLAGITGELFF
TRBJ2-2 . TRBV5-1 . TGCGCCAGCAGCTTGTGGGAAATTGGGACCGGGGAGCTGTTTTTT CASSLWEIGTGELFF
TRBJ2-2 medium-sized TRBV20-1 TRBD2 TGCAGTGCTGAGCGGGAGGGGTACACCGGGGAGCTGTTTTTT CSAEREGYTGELFF
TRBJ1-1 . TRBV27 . TGTGCCAGCAGAGTGAACACTGAAGCTTTCTTT CASRVNTEAFF
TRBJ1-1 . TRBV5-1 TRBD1 TGCGCCAGCAGGCTGAATACAGGGGAGACCGAAGCTTTCTTT CASRLNTGETEAFF
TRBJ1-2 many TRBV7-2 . TGTGCCAGCAGCTCACAGCTACAATATAACTATGGCTACACCTTC CASSSQLQYNYGYTF
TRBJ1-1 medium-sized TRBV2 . TGTGCCAGCATTCAGACGGTAAACACTGAAGCTTTCTTT CASIQTVNTEAFF
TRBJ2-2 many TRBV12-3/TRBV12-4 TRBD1 TGTGCCAGCAGAAGGACAGGGGCTGGCACCGGGGAGCTGTTTTTT CASRRTGAGTGELFF
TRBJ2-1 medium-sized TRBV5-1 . TGCGCCAGCACCTCGTCCCTCTCCGTAGGGGACCACGAGCAGTTCTTC CASTSSLSVGDHEQFF
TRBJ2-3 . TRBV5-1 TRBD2 TGCGCCAGCAGCTGGGACAGACTAGCGGGAGTAAGGGATACGCAGTATTTT CASSWDRLAGVRDTQYF
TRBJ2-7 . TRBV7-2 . TGTGCCAGCAGCACGGGACCCGAGGCTTACGAGCAGTACTTC CASSTGPEAYEQYF
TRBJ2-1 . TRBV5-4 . TGTGCCAGCAGAAGAGAGCGGGACAATGAGCAGTTCTTC CASRRERDNEQFF
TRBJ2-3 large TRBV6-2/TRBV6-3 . TGTGCCAGCAGTTATCCCGGGAGAGACTATACGCAGTATTTT CASSYPGRDYTQYF
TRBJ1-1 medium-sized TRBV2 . TGTGCCAGCAGTGTTAGAAGGAGCGAAGCTTTCTTT CASSVRRSEAFF
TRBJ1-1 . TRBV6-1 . TGTGCCAGCAGTGAAGGAGCGGACTACACTGAAGCTTTCTTT CASSEGADYTEAFF
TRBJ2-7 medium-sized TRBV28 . TGTGCCAGCAGCCAGGATAGCTCCTACGAGCAGTACTTC CASSQDSSYEQYF
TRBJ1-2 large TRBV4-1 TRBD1 TGCGCCAGCAGCCAAGGGGCGGACAGGGCGACCTATGGCTACACCTTC CASSQGADRATYGYTF
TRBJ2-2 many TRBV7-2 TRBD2 TGTGCCAGCAGCTTAGTTGTACTAGCGGCCCTGAACACCGGGGAGCTGTTTTTT CASSLVVLAALNTGELFF
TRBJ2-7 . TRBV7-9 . TGTGCCAGCAGCTCGGAGGGGTACGAGCAGTACTTC CASSSEGYEQYF